The 16 T cell receptor beta chains given below trace back to one sample, sequenced in a study of blood T cell repertoires in COVID-19. Method: immunoSEQ multiplex PCR; TCRdb's copy keeps in-frame clones and lacks some. The sample lists 210,000 or so clones; 75% to 90% were seen once. The sample comprised PBMCs or T cells enriched from blood (not recorded which). Every receptor here comes from a woman in her twenties or thirties who had been exposed to COVID-19.

This clone was seen ten or more times. The chain carries TRBV10-2 and TRBJ2-7; TRBD2 aligns across 11 bases. This CDR3 is built from 15 residues. CDR1 and CDR2 (germline): WSHSY, SAAADI. J was trimmed by 3 bases and V by 2 bases; bases with no gene match: 3. The CDR3 protein is CASSERLAGSYEQYF. The CDR3 region has the DNA TGCGCCAGCAGTGAGAGACTAGCGGGAAGCTACGAGCAGTACTTC.

V is TRBV9 and J is TRBJ1-1; a weak D match, TRBD1 (5 bases). The CDR3 runs 13 residues. The V end was cut by 0 bases, the J end by 6 bases, with 9 bases between. CDR1 and CDR2 from the germline V gene are SGDLS and YYNGEE. CDR3: CASSVGGGAEAFF. CDR3 bases: TGTGCCAGCAGCGTAGGCGGGGGGGCTGAAGCTTTCTTT.

The chain combines TRBV30 with TRBJ2-7, with 10 bases fitting TRBD2. The CDR3 extends over 16 amino acids. V lost 4 bases, J lost 7 bases, and 16 bases stayed unmatched. CDR1 GTSNPN and CDR2 SVGIG come from the germline V gene (reference sequence). The CDR3 nucleotides read TGTGCCTGGAATAAAGCGGGAGGGCCAGAGTCGGGAGAGCAGTACTTC. This gives the protein CAWNKAGGPESGEQYF.

The chain uses TRBV9 and TRBJ2-5, with D possibly matching TRBD2 (5 bases). The length of the CDR3 is 13 residues. Germline loops: CDR1 SGDLS, CDR2 YYNGEE. V lost 0 bases and J lost 9, with 12 bases in between. The CDR3 DNA follows: TGTGCCAGCAGCGTAGATGACGTGGAGGCCCAGTACTTC. Residues: CASSVDDVEAQYF.

In nucleotides, the CDR3 is TGTGCCAGCAGGAGCGGGAGGGGGTACTACGAGCAGTACTTC. It encodes CASRSGRGYYEQYF. The rearrangement uses TRBV6-5 and TRBJ2-7, with 10 nucleotides matching TRBD2. The CDR3 extends over 14 amino acids. CDR1 and CDR2 (germline): MNHEY, SVGAGI. V was pared by 6 bases and J by 3 bases, with 5 bases of the junction left unmatched.

The chain uses TRBV2 and TRBJ1-2; a possible D gene is TRBD1 (6 bases). Deletions cut 2 bases from V and 5 bases from J, with 15 bases between. This CDR3 is 15 amino acids long. Germline loops: CDR1 SNHLY, CDR2 FYNNEI. The CDR3 sequence: CASSELGGALYGYTF. Here the CDR3 DNA reads TGTGCCAGCAGTGAACTGGGGGGGGCGTTGTATGGCTACACCTTC.

The chain links TRBV10-1 to TRBJ2-1; no clear D gene. The CDR3 spans 17 residues. Germline V gives CDR1 WNHNN, CDR2 SYGVQD (reference sequence). The ends were cut back, 4 bases at V and 0 bases at J, with 16 bases in the middle. The CDR3 protein is CASSGPGSKHSYNEQFF. CDR3 DNA: TGCGCCAGCAGTGGGCCAGGCTCAAAACACTCCTACAATGAGCAGTTCTTC.

This chain connects TRBV6-5 to TRBJ1-2; D perhaps matches TRBD1 (6 bases). Deletions cut 4 bases from V and 8 bases from J, with 11 bases between. Germline V lookup: CDR1 MNHEY, CDR2 SVGAGI. The CDR3 length is 12 residues. CDR3 in amino acids: CASSSGVRGYTF. DNA of the CDR3: TGTGCCAGCAGTTCAGGGGTTAGGGGCTACACCTTC.

This sequence joins TRBV19 and TRBJ2-1; possible D gene TRBD1, 5 bases. The CDR3 length is 13 residues. CDR1 and CDR2 (germline): LNHDA, SQIVND (reference sequence). Deletions cut 6 bases from V and 8 bases from J, with 14 bases between. CDR3 sequence reads: CASRKTGTHEQFF. CDR3 DNA: TGTGCCAGTAGAAAAACAGGTACGCATGAGCAGTTCTTC.

The rearrangement uses TRBV19 and TRBJ1-6; D ambiguous. The length of the CDR3 is 15 residues. V lost 3 bases to trimming and J lost 0 bases, with 6 bases between them. The germline CDR1 and CDR2 sequences are LNHDA and SQIVND (reference sequence). The CDR3 spells CASSILSSYNSPLHF. CDR3 DNA: TGTGCCAGTAGTATCCTGAGCTCCTATAATTCACCCCTCCACTTT.

V usage is TRBV30 and J usage is TRBJ1-2; D not resolved. The CDR3 length is 12 residues. V lost 2 bases and J 2 bases, leaving 6 bases between the germline ends. From germline, CDR1 is GTSNPN and CDR2 SVGIG (reference sequence). The CDR3: CAWSTQNYGYTF. CDR3 sequence (DNA): TGTGCCTGGAGTACTCAAAACTATGGCTACACCTTC.

This clone has only one observation. The chain links TRBV7-9 to TRBJ2-3; D possibly corresponds to TRBD2 (5 bases). From germline, CDR1 is SEHNR and CDR2 FQNEAQ (reference sequence). The CDR3 is 16 amino acids. Between the trimmed V and J ends, which lost 0 bases and 0 bases, there was a span of 10 bases. The CDR3 loop is CASSLAVAQSTDTQYF. The CDR3 DNA reads as TGTGCCAGCAGCTTAGCGGTAGCGCAGAGCACAGATACGCAGTATTTT. Combining the CDR3 with reference TRBV7-9 and TRBJ2-3 gives the whole variable domain DTGVSQNPRHKITKRGQNVTFRCDPISEHNRLYWYRQTLGQGPEFLTYFQNEAQLEKSRLLSDRFSAERPKGSFSTLEIQRTEQGDSAMYLCASSLAVAQSTDTQYFGPGTRLTVL.

Of note for this clone: Other DNA sequences in the same sample also yield this CDR3. The CDR3 here is CASSGTSGRYNEQFF. CDR3 DNA: TGTGCCAGCTCAGGGACTAGCGGAAGATACAATGAGCAGTTCTTC. The J gene is TRBJ2-1, the V gene TRBV18, with TRBD2 matching 11 bases. Per the germline V gene, CDR1 is KGHSH and CDR2 is LQKENI. The CDR3 is 15 amino acids. V trimming: 5 bases; J trimming: 4 bases; junction bases outside the gene matches: 4.

V and J are TRBV14 and TRBJ2-1; a possible D gene is TRBD1 (6 bases). CDR1 is SGHDN and CDR2 is FVKESK in the germline V gene. The CDR3 covers 17 residues. Deletions cut 0 bases from V and 6 bases from J, with 18 bases between. Written as DNA, the CDR3 is TGTGCCAGCAGCCAAGAGAAGACAGGTCGCCTCCGCAATGAGCAGTTCTTC. This translates into CASSQEKTGRLRNEQFF.

The genes are TRBV19 and TRBJ1-5; no reliable D call. The CDR3 is made up of 14 amino acids. Trimming removed 3 bases from V and 2 bases from J, with 8 bases in between. Per germline, CDR1 LNHDA and CDR2 SQIVND (reference sequence). The CDR3 protein is CASSMVGGNQPQHF. CDR3 coding DNA: TGTGCCAGTAGTATGGTGGGCGGCAATCAGCCCCAGCATTTT.

This clone was observed a few times. The J gene is TRBJ1-1, the V gene TRBV6-5; D remains ambiguous. The CDR3 has 10 amino acids. V shed 9 bases and J shed 4 bases, with 6 bases lying between them. Germline V gives CDR1 MNHEY, CDR2 SVGAGI. CDR3 residues: CARQVTEAFF. DNA for the CDR3: TGTGCCAGACAAGTCACTGAAGCTTTCTTT.